This T cell receptor (beta chain) emerged from a study of spatial heterogeneity in lung cancer. Study overall: Compared with alpha-chain sequences, beta-chain sequences were consistently detected in greater numbers.

Findings of the study overall: Tumor TCRs that were ubiquitous and expanded showed up in blood more at resection than follow-up.

This clonotype was detected many times. The antigen is not known. Individual TCR cDNA molecules each bore their own unique molecular identifier. MiXCR, applied by TCRdb to the 5' RACE reads, yields one record per CDR3 protein. The sample includes 48,000 or so distinct CDR3 sequences, less than 5.5% of them seen just once. Time point indicated: sample taken at primary tumor resection. Tumor, nontumor lung or frozen PBMC supplied whole RNA that was sequenced unsorted. There were 70 to 80 donors, all of them untreated patients with early-stage non-small cell lung cancer. The material sequenced was PBMCs, taken at surgery. The sequence was obtained from a male donor with early-stage non-small cell lung cancer.

The chain's CDR3 is CASSAGTVPNQPQHF. The CDR3 DNA sequence: TGTGCCAGCAGTGCTGGGACGGTCCCAAATCAGCCCCAGCATTTT. The chain has TRBV27 and TRBJ1-5; perhaps TRBD1 as D (5 bases). Germline V gives CDR1 MNHEY, CDR2 SMNVEV (reference sequence). Trimming stripped 5 bases from V and 4 bases from J, with 15 bases between. This CDR3 region has 15 residues.